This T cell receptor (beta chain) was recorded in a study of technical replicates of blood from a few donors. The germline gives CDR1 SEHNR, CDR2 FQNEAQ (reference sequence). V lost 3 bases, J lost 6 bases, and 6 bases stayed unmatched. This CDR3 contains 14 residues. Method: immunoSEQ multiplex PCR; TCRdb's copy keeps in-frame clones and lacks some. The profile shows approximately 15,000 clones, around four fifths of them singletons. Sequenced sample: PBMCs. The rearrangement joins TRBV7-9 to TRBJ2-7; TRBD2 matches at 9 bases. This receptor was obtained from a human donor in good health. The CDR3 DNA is TGTGCCAGCAGCTTTAGCGGGAGAGTTACCGAGCAGTACTTC. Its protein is CASSFSGRVTEQYF.